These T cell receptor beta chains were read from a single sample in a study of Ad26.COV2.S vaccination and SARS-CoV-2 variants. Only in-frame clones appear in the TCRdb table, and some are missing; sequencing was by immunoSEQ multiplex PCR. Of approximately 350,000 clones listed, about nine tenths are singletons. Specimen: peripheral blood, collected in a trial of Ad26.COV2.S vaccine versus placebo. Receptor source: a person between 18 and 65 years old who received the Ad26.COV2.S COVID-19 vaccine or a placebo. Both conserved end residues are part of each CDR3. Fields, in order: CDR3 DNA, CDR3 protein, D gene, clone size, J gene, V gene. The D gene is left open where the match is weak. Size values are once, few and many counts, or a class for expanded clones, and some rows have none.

cdr3_nt: TGTGCTAGTGGTTTGCCTGGACGGGGTCGACCCGGGGAGCTGTTTTTT
cdr3_aa: CASGLPGRGRPGELFF
d_call: .
clone_size: .
j_call: TRBJ2-2
v_call: TRBV12-5

cdr3_nt: TGTGCCAGCAGACCCGGGACAGGGAGTACCTACGAGCAGTACTTC
cdr3_aa: CASRPGTGSTYEQYF
d_call: TRBD1
clone_size: .
j_call: TRBJ2-7
v_call: TRBV6-5

cdr3_nt: TGTGCCAGCACCGGACTAGCGGGGGCCGGGAGCAGCTCCTACGAGCAGTACTTC
cdr3_aa: CASTGLAGAGSSSYEQYF
d_call: TRBD2
clone_size: .
j_call: TRBJ2-7
v_call: TRBV5-4

cdr3_nt: TGTGCCAGCAGCAAACGGGGGAGACAGGAGCCTCCAATTAACTATGGCTACACCTTC
cdr3_aa: CASSKRGRQEPPINYGYTF
d_call: .
clone_size: .
j_call: TRBJ1-2
v_call: TRBV14

cdr3_nt: TGTGCCAGCAGCTATCAACAGGGGTACACAGATACGCAGTATTTT
cdr3_aa: CASSYQQGYTDTQYF
d_call: TRBD1
clone_size: .
j_call: TRBJ2-3
v_call: TRBV6-5

cdr3_nt: TGTGCCACGGGGGACTTCCAAGAGACCCAGTACTTC
cdr3_aa: CATGDFQETQYF
d_call: .
clone_size: .
j_call: TRBJ2-5
v_call: TRBV10-3

cdr3_nt: TGCAGCGTTGGCAGAATGAACACTGAAGCTTTCTTT
cdr3_aa: CSVGRMNTEAFF
d_call: .
clone_size: .
j_call: TRBJ1-1
v_call: TRBV29-1

cdr3_nt: TGTGCCAGTAGTACGCCTCCGGGACAGGGAGTGACTAATGAAAAACTGTTTTTT
cdr3_aa: CASSTPPGQGVTNEKLFF
d_call: TRBD1
clone_size: once
j_call: TRBJ1-4
v_call: TRBV19

cdr3_nt: TGTGCCAGTAGTATAGTCTGGACAACCACAGATACGCAGTATTTT
cdr3_aa: CASSIVWTTTDTQYF
d_call: .
clone_size: .
j_call: TRBJ2-3
v_call: TRBV19

cdr3_nt: TGTGCCAGCAGCGGGCGGGGGAGCACAGATACGCAGTATTTT
cdr3_aa: CASSGRGSTDTQYF
d_call: TRBD2
clone_size: .
j_call: TRBJ2-3
v_call: TRBV3-1/TRBV3-2

cdr3_nt: TGTGCCACGAAACAATCCGGGACCTCGGACGAGCAGTACTTC
cdr3_aa: CATKQSGTSDEQYF
d_call: .
clone_size: once
j_call: TRBJ2-7
v_call: TRBV2

cdr3_nt: TGTGCCTGGAACGGACTAGCGGGGGTCACAGATACGCAGTATTTT
cdr3_aa: CAWNGLAGVTDTQYF
d_call: TRBD2
clone_size: .
j_call: TRBJ2-3
v_call: TRBV30

cdr3_nt: TGTGCCAGCAGCCAAGTACAGCAGAATTCACCCCTCCACTTT
cdr3_aa: CASSQVQQNSPLHF
d_call: .
clone_size: .
j_call: TRBJ1-6
v_call: TRBV3-1/TRBV3-2

cdr3_nt: TGTGCCAGTAGTGGGTACCAAGAGACCCAGTACTTC
cdr3_aa: CASSGYQETQYF
d_call: .
clone_size: .
j_call: TRBJ2-5
v_call: TRBV19

cdr3_nt: TGTGCCAGCAGCACAGGGGGCTACTACAATGAGCAGTTCTTC
cdr3_aa: CASSTGGYYNEQFF
d_call: TRBD1
clone_size: .
j_call: TRBJ2-1
v_call: TRBV2

cdr3_nt: TGTGCCACCTACTTGTGGCGAGAGACCCAGTACTTC
cdr3_aa: CATYLWRETQYF
d_call: .
clone_size: .
j_call: TRBJ2-5
v_call: TRBV2

cdr3_nt: TGTGCCAGCAGCTTAGCCCCCCCGGGTAGCGGGGGAGAGCAGTTCTTC
cdr3_aa: CASSLAPPGSGGEQFF
d_call: TRBD2
clone_size: .
j_call: TRBJ2-1
v_call: TRBV7-3

cdr3_nt: TGTGCCAGCAGTTACTCGAGGACCGCGATGACAGATACGCAGTATTTT
cdr3_aa: CASSYSRTAMTDTQYF
d_call: .
clone_size: .
j_call: TRBJ2-3
v_call: TRBV6-2/TRBV6-3

cdr3_nt: TGTGCCAGCAGTGAAAGACAGAACTATGGCTACACCTTC
cdr3_aa: CASSERQNYGYTF
d_call: .
clone_size: once
j_call: TRBJ1-2
v_call: TRBV2

cdr3_nt: TGCGCCAGCAGCCCAGGACAGTCGACTAACTATGGCTACACCTTC
cdr3_aa: CASSPGQSTNYGYTF
d_call: .
clone_size: .
j_call: TRBJ1-2
v_call: TRBV5-1

cdr3_nt: TGTGCCAGCAGCTTGGCAGGTACGGGCAAGATAGACTACGAGCAGTACTTC
cdr3_aa: CASSLAGTGKIDYEQYF
d_call: .
clone_size: .
j_call: TRBJ2-7
v_call: TRBV5-8